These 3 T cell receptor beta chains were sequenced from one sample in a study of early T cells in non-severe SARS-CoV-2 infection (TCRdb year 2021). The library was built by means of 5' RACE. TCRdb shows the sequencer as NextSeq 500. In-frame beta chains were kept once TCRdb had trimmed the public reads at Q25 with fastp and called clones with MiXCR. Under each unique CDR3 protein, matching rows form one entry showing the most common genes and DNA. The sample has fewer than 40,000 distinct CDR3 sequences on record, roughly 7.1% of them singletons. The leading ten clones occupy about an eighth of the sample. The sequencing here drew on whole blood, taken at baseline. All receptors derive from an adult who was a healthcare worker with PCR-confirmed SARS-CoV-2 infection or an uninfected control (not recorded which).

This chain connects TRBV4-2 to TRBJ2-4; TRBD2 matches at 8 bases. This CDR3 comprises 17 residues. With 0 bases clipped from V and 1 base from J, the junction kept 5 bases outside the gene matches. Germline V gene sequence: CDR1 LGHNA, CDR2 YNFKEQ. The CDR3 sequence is CASSQDRAGEAKNIQYF. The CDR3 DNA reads TGTGCCAGCAGCCAAGATAGAGCGGGAGAGGCCAAAAACATTCAGTACTTC.

The CDR3 sequence is CASSLALAGQETQYF. CDR3 bases: TGTGCCAGCAGCTTGGCACTAGCGGGTCAAGAGACCCAGTACTTC. The chain has TRBV5-4 and TRBJ2-5; 9 nucleotides agree with TRBD2. The CDR3 contains 15 residues. The V segment lost 0 bases and the J segment 2 bases; nucleotides outside the gene matches: 2. Germline lookup yields CDR1 SGHNT and CDR2 YYREEE (reference sequence).

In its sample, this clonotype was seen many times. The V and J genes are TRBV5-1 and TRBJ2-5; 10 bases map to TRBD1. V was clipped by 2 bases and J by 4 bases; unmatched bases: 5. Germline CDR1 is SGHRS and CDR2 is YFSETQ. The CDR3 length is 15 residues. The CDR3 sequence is CASSFFDRGLETQYF. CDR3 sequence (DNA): TGCGCCAGCAGCTTCTTCGACAGGGGGCTAGAGACCCAGTACTTC.